The 20 T cell receptor beta chains below all came from one sample that was sequenced in a study of identical twins. TCRdb independently ran MiXCR on the 5' RACE reads; one entry per CDR3 protein. The sample contains 600,000 to 700,000 distinct CDR3 sequences, roughly 20% of which appear only once. These sequences were also reported in another study, on T cells expressing NK-cell markers.

Sequenced sample: PBMCs. The receptors here all came from a woman under 30 in good health.

This clonotype has ten or more counts. V and J are TRBV5-6 and TRBJ1-2, with a weak D call TRBD1 (5 bases). The CDR3 spans 13 residues. V was shortened by 4 bases and J by 8 bases, with 15 bases between the two germline ends. In germline, CDR1 is SGHDT, CDR2 YYEEEE. In DNA, the CDR3 is TGTGCCAGCAGCCCCCCGGGGGGAGCAGGCTACACCTTC. This codes for CASSPPGGAGYTF.

The gene calls are TRBV20-1 and TRBJ2-3, with 11 bases lining up with TRBD2. CDR1 and CDR2 from the germline V gene are DFQATT and SNEGSKA (reference sequence). The CDR3 consists of 15 residues. The ends lost 5 bases at V and 0 bases at J; junction bases unmatched: 4. The CDR3 sequence: CSALLAGDSTDTQYF. In DNA, the CDR3 is TGCAGTGCTTTACTAGCGGGGGATAGCACAGATACGCAGTATTTT.

This clonotype has a count of ten or more. The chain couples TRBV5-1 to TRBJ1-5, with D hard to call. Per the germline V gene, CDR1 is SGHRS and CDR2 is YFSETQ. The CDR3 is made up of 13 amino acids. Trimming left V 1 base short and J 7 bases short, with 9 bases between. The CDR3 region is CASSLSPGQPQHF. CDR3 sequence (DNA): TGCGCCAGCAGCTTGTCCCCGGGACAGCCCCAGCATTTT.

This clonotype was seen only a few times. The chain links TRBV12-3 or TRBV12-4 to TRBJ1-6; the D gene is possibly TRBD1 (6 bases). V lost 3 bases and J 6 bases, leaving 9 bases between the germline ends. This CDR3 region has 14 residues. This CDR3 is CASSFRRGNSPLHF. The DNA of the CDR3 is TGTGCCAGCAGTTTCCGCAGGGGTAATTCACCCCTCCACTTT.

The rearrangement uses TRBV7-2 and TRBJ2-7; no firm D call. V was pared by 1 base and J by 6 bases, with 13 bases between. The CDR3 length is 14 residues. Germline-derived CDR1 and CDR2 are SGHTA and FQGNSA. The chain's CDR3 is CASSLGVAIGEQYF. CDR3 coding DNA: TGTGCCAGCAGCTTAGGGGTGGCCATTGGCGAGCAGTACTTC.

The V and J genes are TRBV2 and TRBJ2-2; perhaps TRBD2 as D (5 bases). The germline V gene encodes CDR1 SNHLY and CDR2 FYNNEI. The CDR3 contains 14 residues. Trimming removed 3 bases from V and 6 bases from J, with 11 bases in between. CDR3 DNA sequence: TGTGCCAGCAGTGATGCGCGGGTCCCCGGGGAGCTGTTTTTT. As protein: CASSDARVPGELFF.

The V and J genes are TRBV5-1 and TRBJ1-2; 7 bases fit TRBD1. The J segment lost 6 bases and the V segment lost 4 bases, leaving 15 bases of the junction unmatched. The CDR3 runs to 16 residues. Germline lookup yields CDR1 SGHRS and CDR2 YFSETQ. For the CDR3, the DNA is TGCGCCAGCAGCCCCGGAAGGACAGGAGGATTTGATGGCTACACCTTC. Translating it yields CASSPGRTGGFDGYTF.

This clonotype was found many times. The V gene is TRBV29-1, the J gene TRBJ2-3; TRBD1 agrees at 8 bases. The V segment lost 2 bases and the J segment 1 base; nucleotides outside the gene matches: 11. The CDR3 runs to 17 residues. Germline V CDR1 and CDR2: SQVTM, ANQGSEA. Here the CDR3 reads CSVESSSRGPGTDTQYF. The CDR3 nucleotides read TGCAGCGTTGAATCGTCCTCCAGGGGGCCCGGCACAGATACGCAGTATTTT.

This clonotype was detected a few times. V and J are TRBV12-5 and TRBJ1-3, with a tentative D call TRBD1 (5 bases). The CDR3 length is 17 residues. V was cut by 4 bases and J by 0 bases, with 16 bases left in between. In germline, CDR1 is LGHNT, CDR2 FRNRAP. The DNA of the CDR3 is TGTGCTAGTGGTTGGGGGGAACTTTCTTTCTCTGGAAACACCATATATTTT. It specifies CASGWGELSFSGNTIYF. The variable domain in full, with the rest retrieved from reference TRBV12-5 and TRBJ1-3, is DARVTQTPRHKVTEMGQEVTMRCQPILGHNTVFWYRQTMMQGLELLAYFRNRAPLDDSGMPKDRFSAEMPDATLATLKIQPSEPRDSAVYFCASGWGELSFSGNTIYFGEGSWLTVV.

There are many counts of this clonotype. The chain employs TRBV20-1 and TRBJ2-1; 13 nucleotides align to TRBD2. The CDR3 is made up of 15 amino acids. V was pared by 8 bases and J by 1 base, with 5 bases of the junction left unmatched. Per the germline V gene, CDR1 is DFQATT and CDR2 is SNEGSKA (reference sequence). This CDR3 reads CSTGLAGVSYNEQFF. CDR3 nucleotides: TGCAGTACCGGACTAGCGGGGGTGTCCTACAATGAGCAGTTCTTC.

The chain couples TRBV6-1 to TRBJ2-5; D uncertain. Germline CDR1 and CDR2: MNHNS and SASEGT. The V end lost 6 bases, the J end lost 3 bases, and 11 bases lay between the germline ends. This CDR3 comprises 13 residues. CDR3: CASREHRKETQYF. DNA for the CDR3: TGTGCCAGCAGAGAACACCGGAAAGAGACCCAGTACTTC.

The chain carries TRBV19 and TRBJ2-7; tentative D call: TRBD2 (6 bases). The CDR3 extends over 15 amino acids. V was clipped by 3 bases and J by 6 bases, with 18 bases between them. CDR1 and CDR2 from the germline V gene are LNHDA and SQIVND (reference sequence). CDR3 sequence (DNA): TGTGCCAGTAGTATCGGGTCGGGAGTGGGTACCGAGCAGTACTTC. As protein: CASSIGSGVGTEQYF.

This clonotype was counted only a few times. The chain links TRBV27 to TRBJ2-6; 8 nucleotides match TRBD1. Germline V gene sequence: CDR1 MNHEY, CDR2 SMNVEV (reference sequence). Unmatched junction bases numbered 5, after V lost 3 bases and J lost 1 base. The CDR3 sequence is 17 residues long. As DNA, the CDR3 is TGTGCCAGCAGTTTCGGGACAGGTCCGTCTGGGGCCAACGTCCTGACTTTC. Its protein is CASSFGTGPSGANVLTF.

There are many counts of this clonotype. The CDR3 sequence: CASSFGQGVYEQYF. CDR3 in DNA: TGTGCCAGCAGTTTCGGGCAGGGGGTGTACGAGCAGTACTTC. This sequence joins TRBV27 and TRBJ2-7, with TRBD1 matching 7 bases. This CDR3 has 14 residues. The germline V gene encodes CDR1 MNHEY and CDR2 SMNVEV (reference sequence). V lost 3 bases, J lost 4 bases, and 6 bases stayed unmatched.

The chain carries TRBV20-1 and TRBJ1-2, with D unresolved. The germline V gene has CDR1 DFQATT and CDR2 SNEGSKA (reference sequence). V was cut by 4 bases and J by 4 bases, with 10 bases left in between. CDR3 length: 12 residues. The CDR3 DNA follows: TGCAGTGCTAAAGTCATGCTCTATGGCTACACCTTC. Translation: CSAKVMLYGYTF.

CDR3 sequence (DNA): TGCAGCGCCGGAGGGGAGCCAAGAGAGACCCAGTACTTC. Translated: CSAGGEPRETQYF. V and J are TRBV29-1 and TRBJ2-5; possibly TRBD2 for D (6 bases). Between the trimmed V and J ends, which lost 7 bases and 4 bases, there was a span of 16 bases. The CDR3 is made up of 13 amino acids. Germline V CDR1 and CDR2: SQVTM, ANQGSEA. Drawing the rest from reference TRBV29-1 and TRBJ2-5, the complete variable domain is SAVISQKPSRDICQRGTSLTIQCQVDSQVTMMFWYRQQPGQSLTLIATANQGSEATYESGFVIDKFPISRPNLTFSTLTVSNMSPEDSSIYLCSAGGEPRETQYFGPGTRLLVL.

This clonotype occurred many times. The chain combines TRBV7-9 with TRBJ1-1; D is unresolved. V was trimmed by 5 bases and J by 3 bases, leaving 7 bases between them. Looked up from germline, CDR1 is SEHNR and CDR2 is FQNEAQ (reference sequence). This CDR3 is 12 amino acids long. The CDR3 DNA is TGTGCCAGCAGCCCTCGGGACACTGAAGCTTTCTTT. Translated, it gives CASSPRDTEAFF.

V gene TRBV20-1 combines with J gene TRBJ1-2, with D possibly TRBD1 on 6 matching bases. CDR1 and CDR2 (germline): DFQATT, SNEGSKA (reference sequence). Trimming removed 6 bases from V and 8 bases from J, with 19 bases in between. This CDR3 has 13 residues. CDR3 amino acids: CSATGHPLKGYTF. CDR3 DNA: TGCAGTGCCACGGGACACCCCCTGAAAGGCTACACCTTC.

This clonotype was detected a few times. The chain combines TRBV20-1 with TRBJ2-3; D is possibly TRBD2 (5 bases). Trimming removed 1 base at V and 5 bases at J, with 10 bases between. There are 13 residues in the CDR3. The germline V gene encodes CDR1 DFQATT and CDR2 SNEGSKA (reference sequence). The CDR3 loop is CSARAPGVDTQYF. The CDR3 DNA reads TGCAGTGCTAGAGCCCCCGGGGTAGATACGCAGTATTTT.

This clonotype has only a few counts. The chain uses TRBV20-1 and TRBJ2-1; D gene uncertain. There are 14 residues in the CDR3. The germline V gene has CDR1 DFQATT and CDR2 SNEGSKA (reference sequence). V was cut by 0 bases and J by 7 bases, with 13 bases left in between. The CDR3 DNA reads TGCAGTGCTAGAGATTCTAGTAAAGTAAATGAGCAGTTCTTC. Translation: CSARDSSKVNEQFF.